This is a list of T cell receptor beta chains from one sample in a study of spatial heterogeneity in lung cancer. Via MiXCR, TCRdb re-called the 5' RACE reads, giving one row per CDR3 protein. The data contain over 50,000 distinct CDR3 sequences, roughly 7.9% of them singletons. Sequences were derived from PBMCs, sampled at surgery. The receptors shown here come from a female donor with early-stage non-small cell lung cancer. Each CDR3 is given with its conserved first and last residue. The D gene is left open where the match is weak. Size is stated for part of the rows, as once, few or many counts, or as a class when the clone is expanded.

>.|TRBJ1-1|TRBV7-9|.
CASSLSGGTEAFF
TGTGCCAGCAGCTTATCCGGCGGCACTGAAGCTTTCTTT
>TRBD2|TRBJ2-3|TRBV7-8|many
CASSLGLAGVVDTQYF
TGTGCCAGCAGCTTAGGACTAGCGGGAGTAGTAGATACGCAGTATTTT
>TRBD2|TRBJ2-4|TRBV24-1|.
CATSDMGLAGGPKNIQYF
TGTGCCACCAGTGATATGGGACTAGCGGGGGGGCCCAAAAACATTCAGTACTTC
>TRBD2|TRBJ2-5|TRBV19|many
CASSTMGSGMETQYF
TGTGCCAGTAGCACCATGGGGAGCGGGATGGAGACCCAGTACTTC
>.|TRBJ1-6|TRBV6-2/TRBV6-3|few
CASSFTTNSPLHF
TGTGCCAGCAGTTTTACTACGAATTCACCCCTCCACTTT
>TRBD2|TRBJ2-1|TRBV20-1|.
CSAALAGGYNEQFF
TGCAGTGCTGCACTAGCGGGGGGCTACAATGAGCAGTTCTTC
>.|TRBJ2-5|TRBV7-9|many
CASSLSGPQETQYF
TGTGCCAGCAGCTTATCAGGGCCCCAAGAGACCCAGTACTTC
>.|TRBJ1-4|TRBV27|once
CPSSLLSQAVGTNEKLFF
TGTCCCAGCAGTTTATTGTCGCAGGCCGTCGGGACTAATGAAAAACTGTTTTTT
>TRBD1|TRBJ1-4|TRBV7-6|.
CASSFETGGTTNEKLFF
TGTGCCAGCAGCTTTGAGACAGGGGGGACAACTAATGAAAAACTGTTTTTT
>.|TRBJ1-2|TRBV9|few
CASSVAERPTADYGYTF
TGTGCCAGCAGCGTAGCGGAGAGACCGACAGCGGACTATGGCTACACCTTC
>.|TRBJ2-1|TRBV28|many
CASSLVGEQFF
TGTGCCAGCAGTTTAGTGGGTGAGCAGTTCTTC
>TRBD2|TRBJ2-3|TRBV12-3/TRBV12-4|few
CASLLAHTDTQYF
TGTGCCAGCTTACTAGCGCACACAGATACGCAGTATTTT
>.|TRBJ1-4|TRBV5-1|many
CASSLAGGTQEKLFF
TGCGCCAGCAGCTTGGCGGGCGGCACCCAGGAAAAACTGTTTTTT
>.|TRBJ2-1|TRBV11-3|many
CASSLHREQFF
TGTGCCAGCAGCTTACACCGCGAGCAGTTCTTC
>.|TRBJ2-1|TRBV5-1|medium-sized
CASSFSGSSYNEQFF
TGCGCCAGCAGCTTTAGCGGCAGCTCCTACAATGAGCAGTTCTTC
>TRBD2|TRBJ2-1|TRBV6-5|few
CASSSHTSGGGEFF
TGTGCCAGCAGTTCCCACACTAGCGGTGGGGGGGAGTTCTTC
>.|TRBJ1-5|TRBV28|few
CASSTIQHSNQPQHF
TGTGCCAGCAGTACAATACAGCATTCCAATCAGCCCCAGCATTTT
>.|TRBJ2-3|TRBV5-4|few
CASSSPGTLGADTQYF
TGTGCCAGCAGCTCCCCGGGAACTTTAGGGGCAGATACGCAGTATTTT
>.|TRBJ1-2|TRBV11-2|many
CASSRDGQNYGYTF
TGTGCCAGCAGCCGGGACGGCCAGAACTATGGCTACACCTTC
>TRBD1|TRBJ1-1|TRBV24-1|few
CATSDSGGWGTEAFF
TGTGCCACCAGTGACTCAGGGGGCTGGGGAACTGAAGCTTTCTTT
>.|TRBJ2-3|TRBV12-3/TRBV12-4|few
CASSPQGISVTQYF
TGTGCCAGCAGTCCCCAGGGGATTAGTGTTACGCAGTATTTT
>TRBD1|TRBJ2-7|TRBV18|many
CASSPPGQYYEQYF
TGTGCCAGCTCACCCCCGGGACAGTACTACGAGCAGTACTTC
>.|TRBJ1-1|TRBV10-3|many
CAIRDNTEAFF
TGTGCCATCAGGGACAACACTGAAGCTTTCTTT
>TRBD2|TRBJ2-4|TRBV5-4|.
CASSLRSGGSLAKNIQYF
TGTGCCAGCAGCTTGCGTAGCGGGGGATCTCTAGCCAAAAACATTCAGTACTTC
>TRBD1|TRBJ1-5|TRBV7-9|many
CASSLGQGSNQPQHF
TGTGCCAGCAGCTTGGGACAGGGTAGCAATCAGCCCCAGCATTTT
>TRBD1|TRBJ1-4|TRBV18|many
CASSPWDRSNEKLFF
TGTGCCAGCTCACCTTGGGACAGAAGTAATGAAAAACTGTTTTTT
>.|TRBJ2-2|TRBV27|many
CASSPLRSSGELFF
TGTGCCAGCAGTCCCCTGAGGTCCTCCGGGGAGCTGTTTTTT
>TRBD1|TRBJ1-1|TRBV5-1|many
CASSSHRGNTEAFF
TGCGCCAGCAGCTCGCACAGGGGGAACACTGAAGCTTTCTTT
>TRBD2|TRBJ2-3|TRBV7-3|few
CASSSGLGGRDTQYF
TGTGCCAGCAGCTCCGGACTAGGAGGTCGTGATACGCAGTATTTT
>TRBD1|TRBJ2-2|TRBV4-1|medium-sized
CASSQAGGSYTGELFF
TGCGCCAGCAGCCAAGCAGGGGGAAGCTACACCGGGGAGCTGTTTTTT
>TRBD1|TRBJ1-4|TRBV11-2|many
CASSSRDRGYEKLFF
TGTGCCAGCAGCTCCCGGGACAGGGGGTACGAAAAACTGTTTTTT
>TRBD1|TRBJ1-2|TRBV7-2|many
CASRSEGDSNYGYTF
TGTGCCAGCAGGTCTGAGGGGGACAGTAACTATGGCTACACCTTC
>.|TRBJ1-3|TRBV2|few
CASSGQVGNTIYF
TGTGCCAGCAGTGGGCAGGTTGGAAACACCATATATTTT
>.|TRBJ2-5|TRBV5-1|many
CASSLAGGPETQYF
TGCGCCAGCAGCTTGGCAGGGGGGCCCGAGACCCAGTACTTC
>TRBD1|TRBJ2-7|TRBV12-3/TRBV12-4|many
CASSRTGGTYEQYF
TGTGCCAGCAGCAGGACAGGGGGGACCTACGAGCAGTACTTC
>.|TRBJ2-4|TRBV2|many
CASSENLLAKNIQYF
TGTGCCAGCAGTGAAAACCTACTAGCCAAAAACATTCAGTACTTC
>.|TRBJ1-1|TRBV6-4|many
CASSTDGGSTEAFF
TGTGCCAGCAGTACTGACGGTGGGAGCACTGAAGCTTTCTTT
>TRBD1|TRBJ2-3|TRBV4-1|.
CASRESGTGIKDTQYF
TGCGCCAGCAGAGAGTCCGGGACAGGGATAAAAGATACGCAGTATTTT
>.|TRBJ1-1|TRBV4-2|.
CASSTETGMGTEAFF
TGTGCCAGCAGCACAGAAACAGGGATGGGAACTGAAGCTTTCTTT